The clone carrying this TCR beta chain was recorded a few times. TCRdb reprocessed the 5' RACE reads via MiXCR and lists one record per CDR3 protein. The table shows about 300,000 distinct CDR3 sequences, with about 9.9% occurring only once. This CDR3 spans 13 amino acids. The germline gives CDR1 SGHTA, CDR2 FQGNSA. V shed 5 bases and J 3 bases; nucleotides not matched to a gene: 4. The record originates from a study of CD8 T cells in ankylosing spondylitis. This sequence joins TRBV7-2 and TRBJ2-7; TRBD2 aligns across 7 bases. The sample taken for sequencing was blood, either unsorted or a sorted T cell fraction (not recorded which). The TCR originated in a female donor with ankylosing spondylitis or in good health (not recorded which). CDR3 bases: TGTGCCAGCAGCCCTCGGGGGGACTACGAGCAGTACTTC. Protein product: CASSPRGDYEQYF.